This T cell receptor beta chain was obtained from a study of blood T cell repertoires in COVID-19. Study at large: PBMCs, B-cell-depleted T cells, or T cells were the source of the cDNA or gDNA that made up the material.

Grouping used clinical history reported by participants in a survey and questionnaire. Original processing notes: Amplification of reference gene primers was used by the study to estimate nucleated cell counts. Data came from immunoSEQ multiplex PCR; TCRdb stores just in-frame clones and leaves some out. That table is the source of V, J and clone size, and D and trimming were worked out from the DNA. The sample shows roughly 240,000 clones, more than 75% of them seen only once. Source material: PBMCs or T cells enriched from blood (not recorded which). The TCR comes from a woman aged 50 to 60 who had recovered from COVID-19.

The CDR3 reads CASSEGQGNEKLFF. The CDR3 nucleotides are TGTGCCAGCAGTGAGGGACAGGGAAATGAAAAACTGTTTTTT. V and J are TRBV25-1 and TRBJ1-4; the match to TRBD1 covers 9 bases. V lost 3 bases to trimming and J lost 5 bases; unmatched junction nucleotides: 1. The V gene's germline CDR1 is MGHDK and CDR2 SYGVNS. The CDR3 is made up of 14 amino acids.